Each of the 18 T cell receptor beta chains below was sequenced from the same sample in a study of control samples from healthy donors and cancer patients. Only in-frame clones appear in the TCRdb table, and some are missing; sequencing was by immunoSEQ multiplex PCR. This table holds about 150,000 clones, just under 95% found once. Material: blood. These receptors originate from a woman aged 40-49 years in good health.

The chain combines TRBV28 with TRBJ2-5; TRBD2 matches at 10 bases. V was pared by 0 bases and J by 5 bases, with 6 bases of the junction left unmatched. The CDR3 runs 16 residues. Germline V gives CDR1 MDHEN, CDR2 SYDVKM. The CDR3 DNA follows: TGTGCCAGCAGTTTATGGCTAGCGGGAGTAAGTGAGACCCAGTACTTC. Translating gives CASSLWLAGVSETQYF.

Details on this clone: The junction departs from the called germline gene at one end, perhaps through a read error. The same CDR3 also results from other DNA sequences found in this sample. V and J are TRBV7-9 and TRBJ1-2; D is perhaps TRBD1 (5 bases). This CDR3 is built from 14 residues. CDR1 is SEHNR and CDR2 is FQNEAQ in the germline V gene (reference sequence). The CDR3 sequence is CASGEGQFNYGYTF. The CDR3, as DNA: TGTGCCAGCGGCGAGGGGCAGTTTAACTATGGTTACACCTTC.

The gene calls are TRBV5-1 and TRBJ1-5; 11 nucleotides agree with TRBD1. The V and J ends lost 3 bases and 6 bases, in that order; junction bases with no gene match: 2. The CDR3 is 14 residues long. Looked up from germline, CDR1 is SGHRS and CDR2 is YFSETQ. The CDR3 DNA reads as TGCGCCAGCAGCTCGGGACAGGGGGGTCAGCCCCAGCATTTT. It yields the protein CASSSGQGGQPQHF.

For this clone: The same CDR3 arises from other DNA sequences in this sample as well. The V gene is TRBV9, the J gene TRBJ2-1; TRBD2 agrees at 7 bases. Germline trimming cut 3 bases from V and 6 bases from J; bases unmatched to any gene: 9. This CDR3 spans 15 amino acids. Germline V CDR1 and CDR2: SGDLS, YYNGEE. CDR3: CASSAGGGLGNEQFF. In DNA, the CDR3 is TGTGCCAGCAGCGCCGGGGGAGGACTAGGCAATGAGCAGTTCTTC.

The chain links TRBV7-2 to TRBJ1-1; D unresolved. Germline V gene sequence: CDR1 SGHTA, CDR2 FQGNSA. The CDR3 totals 15 residues. V was clipped by 1 base and J by 1 base, with 10 bases between them. CDR3 in amino acids: CASSLGARSNTEAFF. In nucleotides, the CDR3 is TGTGCCAGCAGCTTAGGCGCGCGGTCGAACACTGAAGCTTTCTTT.

The CDR3 DNA sequence: TGTGCCAGCAGCCCTTCCGGACAGGGCCACTACGAGCAGTACTTC. It encodes CASSPSGQGHYEQYF. This chain links TRBV9 with TRBJ2-7; TRBD1 agrees at 8 bases. The CDR3 loop spans 15 amino acids. Per the germline V gene, CDR1 is SGDLS and CDR2 is YYNGEE. The V segment lost 4 bases and the J segment 3 bases; nucleotides outside the gene matches: 9.

The chain joins TRBV7-3 to TRBJ2-6, with D hard to call. Deletions cut 5 bases from V and 1 base from J, with 6 bases between. Germline values: CDR1 SGHTA, CDR2 FQGTGA. This CDR3 region has 14 residues. The CDR3 is CASSVMSGANVLTF. CDR3 nucleotides: TGTGCCAGCAGCGTCATGTCTGGGGCCAACGTCCTGACTTTC.

This chain uses TRBV12-5 with TRBJ1-2, with D perhaps matching TRBD1 (6 bases). The ends were cut back, 1 base at V and 6 bases at J, with 15 bases in the middle. Germline values: CDR1 LGHNT, CDR2 FRNRAP. CDR3 length equals 15 residues. In nucleotides, the CDR3 is TGTGCTAGTGGTTTGGGTTCGGGGGGCGATAATGGCTACACCTTC. Translating it yields CASGLGSGGDNGYTF. The whole variable domain, filled in from reference TRBV12-5 and TRBJ1-2, reads DARVTQTPRHKVTEMGQEVTMRCQPILGHNTVFWYRQTMMQGLELLAYFRNRAPLDDSGMPKDRFSAEMPDATLATLKIQPSEPRDSAVYFCASGLGSGGDNGYTFGSGTRLTVV.

The chain employs TRBV18 and TRBJ1-3; D perhaps matches TRBD1 (6 bases). CDR1 and CDR2 from the germline V gene are KGHSH and LQKENI. The CDR3 totals 16 residues. Trimming left V 2 bases short and J 3 bases short, with 14 bases between. The CDR3 reads CASSPVGGSDGNTIYF. CDR3 bases: TGTGCCAGCTCACCAGTAGGGGGTTCTGATGGAAACACCATATATTTT.

The chain employs TRBV4-1 and TRBJ1-1, with D unresolved. Germline V gene sequence: CDR1 MGHRA, CDR2 YSYEKL. Trimming removed 4 bases at V and 5 bases at J, with 17 bases between. CDR3 length: 15 amino acids. CDR3 in amino acids: CASSLSKGFGTEAFF. CDR3 coding DNA: TGCGCCAGCAGCCTATCCAAGGGTTTTGGAACTGAAGCTTTCTTT.

The rearrangement uses TRBV11-2 and TRBJ2-5; no reliable D call. CDR3 length: 14 amino acids. Per germline, CDR1 SGHAT and CDR2 FQNNGV. V was pared by 5 bases and J by 4 bases, with 14 bases between. The CDR3 DNA is TGTGCCAGCAGCCGACAACTCCGGTCAGAGACCCAGTACTTC. The encoded protein is CASSRQLRSETQYF.

This clone was seen only once. This chain connects TRBV5-1 to TRBJ2-2, with D tentatively TRBD2 (5 bases). Germline V gene sequence: CDR1 SGHRS, CDR2 YFSETQ. V gave up 4 bases and J gave up 6 bases, with 10 bases separating them. CDR3 length: 13 residues. CDR3 sequence: CASSRGGSGELFF. Here the CDR3 DNA reads TGCGCCAGCAGCCGTGGAGGATCCGGGGAGCTGTTTTTT.

The rearrangement links TRBV7-8 to TRBJ1-3, with TRBD1 matching 7 bases. The CDR3 extends over 16 amino acids. V lost 5 bases, J lost 3 bases, and 10 bases stayed unmatched. Germline CDR1 SGHVS, CDR2 FQNEAQ. CDR3 nucleotides: TGTGCCAGCAGCCCCCCAGGGGGTATCCATGGAAACACCATATATTTT. This codes for CASSPPGGIHGNTIYF.

The rearrangement uses TRBV11-1 and TRBJ1-1, with TRBD1 identical over 7 bases. The CDR3 consists of 15 residues. The germline V gene encodes CDR1 SGHAT and CDR2 FQDESV (reference sequence). V dropped 1 base and J dropped 2; count of bases not matched to a gene: 4. The DNA for the CDR3 is TGTGCCAGCAGCTTAGATTGGGACAGCAACACTGAAGCTTTCTTT. Protein sequence: CASSLDWDSNTEAFF.

In its sample, this clone was seen once. This chain joins TRBV20-1 and TRBJ1-1, with a tentative D call TRBD1 (6 bases). CDR1 and CDR2 (germline): DFQATT, SNEGSKA (reference sequence). V lost 5 bases and J 8 bases, leaving 12 bases between the germline ends. CDR3 length equals 11 residues. This CDR3 is CSASLDREAFF. In nucleotides, the CDR3 is TGCAGTGCTTCTCTAGACAGGGAAGCTTTCTTT.

V is TRBV4-2 and J is TRBJ1-4; D ambiguous. V dropped 1 base and J dropped 7 bases, with 13 bases sitting between them. This CDR3 is built from 15 residues. Germline CDR1 LGHNA, CDR2 YNFKEQ. CDR3 coding DNA: TGTGCCAGCAGCCAAGGGGATAGGGTGGGTGAAAAACTGTTTTTT. It codes for CASSQGDRVGEKLFF.

The J gene is TRBJ1-5, the V gene TRBV11-3; D uncertain. Per the germline V gene, CDR1 is SGHNT and CDR2 is YENEEA. This CDR3 is 13 amino acids long. Trimming stripped 2 bases from V and 7 bases from J, with 9 bases between. The CDR3 sequence is CASSLRTGQPQHF. CDR3 coding DNA: TGTGCCAGCAGCTTAAGGACTGGGCAGCCCCAGCATTTT. The variable domain in full, completed from reference TRBV11-3 and TRBJ1-5, reads EAGVVQSPRYKIIEKKQPVAFWCNPISGHNTLYWYLQNLGQGPELLIRYENEEAVDDSQLPKDRFSAERLKGVDSTLKIQPAELGDSAVYLCASSLRTGQPQHFGDGTRLSIL.

This chain connects TRBV6-6 to TRBJ2-1; TRBD1 matches 7 bases. This CDR3 spans 16 amino acids. The V gene end was trimmed by 0 bases and the J gene end by 6 bases; junction bases not matched to a gene: 8. CDR1 MNHNY and CDR2 SVGAGI come from the germline V gene (reference sequence). The CDR3 sequence is CASSYSATGVSNEQFF. The CDR3, as DNA: TGTGCCAGCAGTTACTCGGCCACAGGGGTATCCAATGAGCAGTTCTTC.